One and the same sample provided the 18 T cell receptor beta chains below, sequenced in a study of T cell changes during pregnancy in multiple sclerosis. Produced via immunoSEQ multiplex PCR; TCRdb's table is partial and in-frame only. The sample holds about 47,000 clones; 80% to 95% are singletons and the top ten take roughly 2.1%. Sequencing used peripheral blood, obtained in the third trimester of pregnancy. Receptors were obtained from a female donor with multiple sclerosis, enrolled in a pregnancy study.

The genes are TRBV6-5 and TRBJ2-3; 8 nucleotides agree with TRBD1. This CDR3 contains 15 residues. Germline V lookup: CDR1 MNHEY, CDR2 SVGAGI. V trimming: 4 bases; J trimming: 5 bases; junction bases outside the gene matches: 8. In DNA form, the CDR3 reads TGTGCCAGCAGTTGGTCCCGACAGGGGAAAGATACGCAGTATTTT. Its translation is CASSWSRQGKDTQYF.

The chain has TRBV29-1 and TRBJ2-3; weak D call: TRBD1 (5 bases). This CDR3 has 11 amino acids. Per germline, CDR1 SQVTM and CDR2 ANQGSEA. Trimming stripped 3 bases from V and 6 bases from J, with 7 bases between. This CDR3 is CSVDRADTQYF. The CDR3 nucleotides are TGCAGCGTTGACAGGGCGGATACGCAGTATTTT.

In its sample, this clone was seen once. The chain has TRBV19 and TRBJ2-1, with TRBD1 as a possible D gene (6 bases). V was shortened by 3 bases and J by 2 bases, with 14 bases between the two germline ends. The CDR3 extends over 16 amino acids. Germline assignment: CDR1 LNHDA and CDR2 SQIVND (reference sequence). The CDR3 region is CASSMRTGTTYNEQFF. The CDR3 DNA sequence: TGTGCCAGTAGTATGCGGACCGGGACAACCTACAATGAGCAGTTCTTC.

CDR3 coding DNA: TGTGCCAGTAGTATTATACCGGGAGGCGACGAGCAGTACTTC. This sequence encodes CASSIIPGGDEQYF. The chain couples TRBV19 to TRBJ2-7, with TRBD2 identical over 7 bases. CDR1 is LNHDA and CDR2 is SQIVND in the germline V gene (reference sequence). The trim removed 3 bases at V and 5 bases at J, leaving 7 bases unmatched. This CDR3 has 14 amino acids.

As DNA, the CDR3 is TGTGCCACCCGGGACTACTTCCACGAGCAGTACTTC. Its translation is CATRDYFHEQYF. The V call is TRBV2, the J call TRBJ2-7; the match to TRBD2 covers 7 bases. The V segment lost 10 bases and the J segment 5 bases; nucleotides outside the gene matches: 8. Germline-derived CDR1 and CDR2 are SNHLY and FYNNEI. CDR3 size: 12 residues. Full variable domain (outside the CDR3, taken from reference TRBV2 and TRBJ2-7): EPEVTQTPSHQVTQMGQEVILRCVPISNHLYFYWYRQILGQKVEFLVSFYNNEISEKSEIFDDQFSVERPDGSNFTLKIRSTKLEDSAMYFCATRDYFHEQYFGPGTRLTVT.

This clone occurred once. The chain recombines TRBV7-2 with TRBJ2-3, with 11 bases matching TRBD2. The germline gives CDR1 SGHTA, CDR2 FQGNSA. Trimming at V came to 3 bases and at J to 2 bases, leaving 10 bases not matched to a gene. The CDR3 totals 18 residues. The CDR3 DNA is TGTGCCAGCAGCTTGCTTACTAGCGGGGGTTTTCACACAGATACGCAGTATTTT. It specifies CASSLLTSGGFHTDTQYF.

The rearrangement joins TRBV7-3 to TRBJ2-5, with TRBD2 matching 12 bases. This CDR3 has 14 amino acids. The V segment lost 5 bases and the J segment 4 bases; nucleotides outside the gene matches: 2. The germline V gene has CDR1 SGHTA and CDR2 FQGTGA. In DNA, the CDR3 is TGTGCCAGCAGCCCGGGACTAGCGGGAGAGACCCAGTACTTC. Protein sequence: CASSPGLAGETQYF. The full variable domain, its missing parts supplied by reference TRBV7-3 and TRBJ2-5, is GAGVSQTPSNKVTEKGKYVELRCDPISGHTALYWYRQSLGQGPEFLIYFQGTGAADDSGLPNDRFFAVRPEGSVSTLKIQRTERGDSAVYLCASSPGLAGETQYFGPGTRLLVL.

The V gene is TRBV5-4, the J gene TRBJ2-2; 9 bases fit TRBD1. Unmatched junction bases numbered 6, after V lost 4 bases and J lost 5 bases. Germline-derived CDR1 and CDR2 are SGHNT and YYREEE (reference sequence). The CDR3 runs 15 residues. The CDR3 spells CASSTGTGWTGELFF. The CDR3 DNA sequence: TGTGCCAGCAGCACCGGGACAGGGTGGACCGGGGAGCTGTTTTTT.

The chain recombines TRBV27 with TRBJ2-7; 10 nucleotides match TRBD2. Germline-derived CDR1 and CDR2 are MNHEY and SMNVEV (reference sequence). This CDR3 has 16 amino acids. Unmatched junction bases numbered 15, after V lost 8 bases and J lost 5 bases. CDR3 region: CASSGLWTSGLDEQYF. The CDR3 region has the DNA TGTGCCAGCTCGGGGCTCTGGACTAGCGGCCTTGACGAGCAGTACTTC.

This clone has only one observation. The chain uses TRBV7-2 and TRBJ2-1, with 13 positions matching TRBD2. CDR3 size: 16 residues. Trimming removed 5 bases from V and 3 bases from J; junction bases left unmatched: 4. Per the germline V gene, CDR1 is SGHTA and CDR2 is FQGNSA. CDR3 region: CASSPRTSGSYNEQFF. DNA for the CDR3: TGTGCCAGCAGCCCGAGGACTAGCGGGAGCTACAATGAGCAGTTCTTC. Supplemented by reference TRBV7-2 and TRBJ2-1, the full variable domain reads GAGVSQSPSNKVTEKGKDVELRCDPISGHTALYWYRQSLGQGLEFLIYFQGNSAPDKSGLPSDRFSAERTGGSVSTLTIQRTQQEDSAVYLCASSPRTSGSYNEQFFGPGTRLTVL.

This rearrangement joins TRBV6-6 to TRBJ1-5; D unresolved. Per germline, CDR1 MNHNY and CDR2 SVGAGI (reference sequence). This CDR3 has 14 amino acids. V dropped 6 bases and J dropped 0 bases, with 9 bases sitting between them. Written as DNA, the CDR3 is TGTGCCAGCAGGGAGGACGGTAGCAATCAGCCCCAGCATTTT. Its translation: CASREDGSNQPQHF.

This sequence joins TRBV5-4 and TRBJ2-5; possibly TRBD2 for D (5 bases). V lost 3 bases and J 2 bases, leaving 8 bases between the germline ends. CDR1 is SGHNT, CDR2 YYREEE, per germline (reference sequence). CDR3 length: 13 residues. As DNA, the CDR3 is TGTGCCAGCAGCTCGGGGTTGCAAGAGACCCAGTACTTC. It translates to CASSSGLQETQYF.

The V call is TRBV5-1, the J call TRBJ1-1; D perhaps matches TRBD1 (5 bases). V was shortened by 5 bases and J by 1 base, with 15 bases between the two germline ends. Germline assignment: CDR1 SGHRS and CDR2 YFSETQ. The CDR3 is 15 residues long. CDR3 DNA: TGCGCCAGCAGTTCACAGGTGTGGTCGAACACTGAAGCTTTCTTT. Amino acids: CASSSQVWSNTEAFF.

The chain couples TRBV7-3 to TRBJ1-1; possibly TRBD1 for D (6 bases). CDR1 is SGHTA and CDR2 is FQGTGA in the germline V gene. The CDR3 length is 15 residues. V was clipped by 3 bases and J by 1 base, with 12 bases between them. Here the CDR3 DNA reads TGTGCCAGCAGCTTGTGGGGGGGCCAGAACACTGAAGCTTTCTTT. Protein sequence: CASSLWGGQNTEAFF.

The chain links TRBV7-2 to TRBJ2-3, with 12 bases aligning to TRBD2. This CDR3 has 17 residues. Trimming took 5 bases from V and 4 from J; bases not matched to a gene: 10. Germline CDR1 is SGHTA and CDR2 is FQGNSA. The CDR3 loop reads CASSLRLAGAGADTQYF. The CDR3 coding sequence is TGTGCCAGCAGCCTACGACTAGCGGGAGCAGGGGCAGATACGCAGTATTTT.

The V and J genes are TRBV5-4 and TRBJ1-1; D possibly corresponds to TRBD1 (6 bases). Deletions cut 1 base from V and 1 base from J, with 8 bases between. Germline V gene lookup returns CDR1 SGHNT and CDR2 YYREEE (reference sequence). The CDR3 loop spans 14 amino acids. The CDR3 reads CASSLPGENTEAFF. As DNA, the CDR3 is TGTGCCAGCAGCTTGCCAGGGGAGAACACTGAAGCTTTCTTT.

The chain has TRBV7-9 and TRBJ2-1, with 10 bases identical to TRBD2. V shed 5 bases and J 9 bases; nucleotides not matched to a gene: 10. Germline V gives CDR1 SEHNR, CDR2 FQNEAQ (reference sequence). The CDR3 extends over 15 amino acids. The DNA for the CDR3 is TGTGCCAGCAGCAAAGGGAGCGGGAGGGCCGTTGAGCAGTTCTTC. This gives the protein CASSKGSGRAVEQFF.

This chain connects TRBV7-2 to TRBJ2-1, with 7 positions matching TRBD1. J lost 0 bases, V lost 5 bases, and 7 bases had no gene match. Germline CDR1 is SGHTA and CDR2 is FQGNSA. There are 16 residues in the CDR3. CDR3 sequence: CASSPRTGVSYNEQFF. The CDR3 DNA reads TGTGCCAGCAGCCCCCGGACAGGAGTCTCCTACAATGAGCAGTTCTTC.